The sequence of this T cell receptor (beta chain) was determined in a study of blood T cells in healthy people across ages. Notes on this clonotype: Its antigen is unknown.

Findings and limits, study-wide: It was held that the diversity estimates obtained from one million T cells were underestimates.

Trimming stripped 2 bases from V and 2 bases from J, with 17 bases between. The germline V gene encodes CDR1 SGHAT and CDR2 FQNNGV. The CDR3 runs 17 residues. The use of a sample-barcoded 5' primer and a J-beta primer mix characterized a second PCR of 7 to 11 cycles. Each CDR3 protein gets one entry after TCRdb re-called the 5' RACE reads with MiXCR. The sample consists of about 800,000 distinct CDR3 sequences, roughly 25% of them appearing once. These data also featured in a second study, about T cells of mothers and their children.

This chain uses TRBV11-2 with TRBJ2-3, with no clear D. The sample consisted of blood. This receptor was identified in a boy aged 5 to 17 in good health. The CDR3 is CASSLLRAFVNTDTQYF. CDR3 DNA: TGTGCCAGCAGCTTATTAAGGGCCTTCGTCAACACAGATACGCAGTATTTT.